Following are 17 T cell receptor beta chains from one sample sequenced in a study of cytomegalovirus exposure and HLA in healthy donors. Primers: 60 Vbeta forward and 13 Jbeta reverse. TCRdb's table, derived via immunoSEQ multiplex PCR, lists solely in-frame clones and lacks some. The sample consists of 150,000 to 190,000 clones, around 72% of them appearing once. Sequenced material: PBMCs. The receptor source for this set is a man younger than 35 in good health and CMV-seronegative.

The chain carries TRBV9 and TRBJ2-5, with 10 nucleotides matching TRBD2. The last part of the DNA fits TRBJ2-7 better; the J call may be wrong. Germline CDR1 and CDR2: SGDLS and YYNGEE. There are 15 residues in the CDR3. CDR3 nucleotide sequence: TGTGCCAGCAGCTCCCGGACTAGCGGCGCCTACGAGCAGTACTTC. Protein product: CASSSRTSGAYEQYF.

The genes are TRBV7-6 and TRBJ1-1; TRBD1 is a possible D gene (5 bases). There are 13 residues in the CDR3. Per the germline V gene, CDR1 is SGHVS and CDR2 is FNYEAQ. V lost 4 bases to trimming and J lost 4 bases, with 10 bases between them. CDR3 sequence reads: CASSSQGGTEAFF. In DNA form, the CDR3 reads TGTGCCAGCAGCTCCCAGGGAGGCACTGAAGCTTTCTTT. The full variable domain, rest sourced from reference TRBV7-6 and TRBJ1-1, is GAGVSQSPRYKVTKRGQDVALRCDPISGHVSLYWYRQALGQGPEFLTYFNYEAQQDKSGLPNDRFSAERPEGSISTLTIQRTEQRDSAMYRCASSSQGGTEAFFGQGTRLTVV.

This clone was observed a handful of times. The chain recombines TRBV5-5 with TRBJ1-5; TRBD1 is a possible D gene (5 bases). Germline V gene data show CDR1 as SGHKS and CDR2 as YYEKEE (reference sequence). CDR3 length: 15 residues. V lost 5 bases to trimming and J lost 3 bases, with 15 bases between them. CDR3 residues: CASRDRDLTNQPQHF. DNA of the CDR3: TGTGCCAGCAGGGACCGGGACTTAACCAATCAGCCCCAGCATTTT.

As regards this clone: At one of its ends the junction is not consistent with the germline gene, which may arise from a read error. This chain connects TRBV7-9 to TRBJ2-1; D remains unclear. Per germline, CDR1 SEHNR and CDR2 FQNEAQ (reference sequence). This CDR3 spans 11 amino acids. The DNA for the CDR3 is TGTTCCAGCAGCTTTTTCGGTGAGCAGTTCTTC. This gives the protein CSSSFFGEQFF.

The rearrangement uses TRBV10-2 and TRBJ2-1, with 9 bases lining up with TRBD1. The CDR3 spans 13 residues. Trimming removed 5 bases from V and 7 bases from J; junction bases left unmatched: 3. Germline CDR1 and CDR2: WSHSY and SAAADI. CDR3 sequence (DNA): TGCGCCAGCAGTAACGGACAGGGGAATGAGCAGTTCTTC. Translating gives CASSNGQGNEQFF.

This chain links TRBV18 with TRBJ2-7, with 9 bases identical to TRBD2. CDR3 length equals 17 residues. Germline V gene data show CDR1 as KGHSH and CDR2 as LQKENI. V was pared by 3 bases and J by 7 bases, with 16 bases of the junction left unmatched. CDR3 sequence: CASSPPGVAGVSGEQYF. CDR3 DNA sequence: TGTGCCAGCTCACCGCCGGGGGTAGCGGGAGTTTCGGGGGAGCAGTACTTC.

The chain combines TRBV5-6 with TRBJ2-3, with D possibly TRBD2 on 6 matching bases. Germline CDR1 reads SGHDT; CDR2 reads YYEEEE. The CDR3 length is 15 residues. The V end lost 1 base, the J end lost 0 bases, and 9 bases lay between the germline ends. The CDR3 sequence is CASSLRRGSTDTQYF. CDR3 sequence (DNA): TGTGCCAGCAGCTTGAGGAGGGGAAGCACAGATACGCAGTATTTT.

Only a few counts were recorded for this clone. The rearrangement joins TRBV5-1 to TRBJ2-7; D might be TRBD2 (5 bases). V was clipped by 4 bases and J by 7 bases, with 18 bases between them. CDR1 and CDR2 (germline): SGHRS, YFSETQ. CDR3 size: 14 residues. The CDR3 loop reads CASSPGLDLGEQYF. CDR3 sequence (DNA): TGCGCCAGCAGCCCGGGTTTGGACTTGGGTGAGCAGTACTTC.

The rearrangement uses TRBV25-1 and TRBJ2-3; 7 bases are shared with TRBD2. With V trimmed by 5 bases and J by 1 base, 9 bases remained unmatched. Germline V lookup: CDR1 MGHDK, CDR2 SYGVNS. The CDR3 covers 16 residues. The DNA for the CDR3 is TGTGCCAGCAGTCCCCTCGGGGGGAGGGGCACAGATACGCAGTATTTT. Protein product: CASSPLGGRGTDTQYF.

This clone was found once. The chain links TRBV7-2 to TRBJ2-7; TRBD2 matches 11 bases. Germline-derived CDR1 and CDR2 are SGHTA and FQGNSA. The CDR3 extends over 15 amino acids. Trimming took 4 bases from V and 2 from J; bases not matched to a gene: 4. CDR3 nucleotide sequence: TGTGCCAGCAGCTCCCCGGGACTAGCGGCCTACGAGCAGTACTTC. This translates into CASSSPGLAAYEQYF. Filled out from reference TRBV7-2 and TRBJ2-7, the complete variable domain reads GAGVSQSPSNKVTEKGKDVELRCDPISGHTALYWYRQSLGQGLEFLIYFQGNSAPDKSGLPSDRFSAERTGGSVSTLTIQRTQQEDSAVYLCASSSPGLAAYEQYFGPGTRLTVT.

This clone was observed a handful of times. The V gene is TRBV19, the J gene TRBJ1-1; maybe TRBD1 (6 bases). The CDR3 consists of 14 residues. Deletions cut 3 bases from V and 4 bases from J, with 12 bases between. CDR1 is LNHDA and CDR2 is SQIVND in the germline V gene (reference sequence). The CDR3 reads CASSMRGKFTEAFF. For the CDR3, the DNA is TGTGCCAGTAGTATGAGGGGGAAGTTCACTGAAGCTTTCTTT.

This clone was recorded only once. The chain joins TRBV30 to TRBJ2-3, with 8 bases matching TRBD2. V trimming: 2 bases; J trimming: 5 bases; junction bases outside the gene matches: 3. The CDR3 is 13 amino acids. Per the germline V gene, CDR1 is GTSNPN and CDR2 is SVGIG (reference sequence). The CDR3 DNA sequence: TGTGCCTGGAGTCACGGGGGGGGAGATACGCAGTATTTT. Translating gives CAWSHGGGDTQYF. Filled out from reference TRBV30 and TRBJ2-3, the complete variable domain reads SQTIHQWPATLVQPVGSPLSLECTVEGTSNPNLYWYRQAAGRGLQLLFYSVGIGQISSEVPQNLSASRPQDRQFILSSKKLLLSDSGFYLCAWSHGGGDTQYFGPGTRLTVL.

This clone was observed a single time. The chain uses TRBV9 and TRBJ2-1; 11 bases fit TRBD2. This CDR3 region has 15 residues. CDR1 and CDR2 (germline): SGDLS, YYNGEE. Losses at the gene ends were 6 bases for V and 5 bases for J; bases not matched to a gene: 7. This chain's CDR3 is CASNSGTSGNNEQFF. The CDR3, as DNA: TGTGCCAGCAATAGTGGGACTAGCGGAAACAATGAGCAGTTCTTC.

The CDR3 spells CASSISEKTQYF. CDR3 DNA: TGTGCCAGTAGTATATCCGAGAAGACCCAGTACTTC. The gene calls are TRBV19 and TRBJ2-5; no clear D gene. V lost 2 bases and J 6 bases, leaving 7 bases between the germline ends. Germline values: CDR1 LNHDA, CDR2 SQIVND (reference sequence). CDR3 size: 12 residues.

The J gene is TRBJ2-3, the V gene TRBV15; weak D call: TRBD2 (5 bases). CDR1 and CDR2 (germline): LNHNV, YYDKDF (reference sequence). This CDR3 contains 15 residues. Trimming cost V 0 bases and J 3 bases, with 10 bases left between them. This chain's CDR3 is CATSRDFGGTDTQYF. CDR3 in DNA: TGTGCCACCAGCAGAGATTTTGGCGGGACAGATACGCAGTATTTT.

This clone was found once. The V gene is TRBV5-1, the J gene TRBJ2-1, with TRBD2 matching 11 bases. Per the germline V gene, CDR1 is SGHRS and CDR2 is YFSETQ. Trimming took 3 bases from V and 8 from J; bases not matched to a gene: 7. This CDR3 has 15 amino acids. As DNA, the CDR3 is TGCGCCAGCAGCTCGACTAGCGGGATGGGGGATGAGCAGTTCTTC. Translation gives CASSSTSGMGDEQFF.

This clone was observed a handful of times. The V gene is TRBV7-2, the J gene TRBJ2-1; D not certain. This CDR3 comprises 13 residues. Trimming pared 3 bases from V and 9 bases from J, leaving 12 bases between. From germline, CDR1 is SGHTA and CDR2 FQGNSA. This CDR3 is CASSLRERSEQFF. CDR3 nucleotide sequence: TGTGCCAGCAGCTTGAGAGAGCGCAGTGAGCAGTTCTTC.